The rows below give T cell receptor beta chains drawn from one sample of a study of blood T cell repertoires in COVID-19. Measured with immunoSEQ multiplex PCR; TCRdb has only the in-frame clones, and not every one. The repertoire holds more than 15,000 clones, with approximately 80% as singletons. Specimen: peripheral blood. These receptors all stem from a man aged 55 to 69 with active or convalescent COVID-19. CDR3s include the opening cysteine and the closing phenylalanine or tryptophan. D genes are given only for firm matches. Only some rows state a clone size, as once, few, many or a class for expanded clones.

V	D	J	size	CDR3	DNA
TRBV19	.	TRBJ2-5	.	CASRDSGEWTQYF	TGTGCCAGTAGAGATTCAGGGGAATGGACCCAGTACTTC
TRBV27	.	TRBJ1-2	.	CASSLKRGYGYTF	TGTGCCAGCAGTTTAAAAAGGGGGTATGGCTACACCTTC
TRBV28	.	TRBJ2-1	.	CASTLASGVEQFF	TGTGCCAGCACCCTCGCGAGTGGAGTTGAGCAGTTCTTC
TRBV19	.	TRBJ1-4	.	CASSARGGTNEKLFF	TGTGCCAGTAGTGCCAGAGGGGGAACTAATGAAAAACTGTTTTTT
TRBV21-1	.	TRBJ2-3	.	CASLCRARRQGHPPRLDTQYF	TGTGCCAGCCTTTGTCGGGCAAGAAGGCAGGGACACCCTCCTCGTTTGGATACGCAGTATTTT
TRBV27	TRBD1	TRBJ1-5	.	CASSPETGEHQPQHF	TGTGCCAGCAGTCCCGAAACAGGGGAACATCAGCCCCAGCATTTT
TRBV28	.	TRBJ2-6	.	CASSSETGDPGANVLTF	TGTGCCAGCAGTTCGGAGACAGGTGATCCTGGGGCCAACGTCCTGACTTTC
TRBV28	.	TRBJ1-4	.	CASSPAGMDEKLFF	TGTGCCAGCAGTCCGGCCGGGATGGATGAAAAACTGTTTTTT
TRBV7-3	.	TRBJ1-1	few	CASSQSGNTEAFF	TGTGCCAGCAGTCAGTCGGGGAACACTGAAGCTTTCTTT
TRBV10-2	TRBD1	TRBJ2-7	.	CASRGTANLYSYEQYF	TGCGCCAGCAGAGGGACAGCAAACCTTTACTCCTACGAGCAGTACTTC
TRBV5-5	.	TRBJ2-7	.	CASLQGPGYEQYF	TGTGCCAGCCTCCAGGGGCCGGGCTACGAGCAGTACTTC
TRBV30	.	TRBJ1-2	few	CAWSIKYGYTF	TGTGCCTGGAGCATCAAATATGGCTACACCTTC
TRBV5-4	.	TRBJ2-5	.	CASGLLEETQYF	TGTGCCAGCGGACTGTTGGAGGAGACCCAGTACTTC
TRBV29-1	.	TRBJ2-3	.	CSVHYMADTQYF	TGCAGCGTTCACTATATGGCAGATACGCAGTATTTT
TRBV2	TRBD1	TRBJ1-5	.	CASRPGTDGHQPQHF	TGTGCCAGCAGACCCGGGACAGACGGGCATCAGCCCCAGCATTTT
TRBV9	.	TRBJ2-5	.	CASSGGGETQYF	TGTGCCAGCAGCGGGGGAGGAGAGACCCAGTACTTC
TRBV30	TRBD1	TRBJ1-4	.	CAWSRQGGNEKLFF	TGTGCCTGGAGTCGACAGGGAGGTAATGAAAAACTGTTTTTT
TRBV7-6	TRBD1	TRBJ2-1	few	CASSLTGGMGNEQFF	TGTGCCAGCAGCCTTACAGGGGGTATGGGTAATGAGCAGTTCTTC
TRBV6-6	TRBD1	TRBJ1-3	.	CASRQGGSGNTIYF	TGTGCCAGCCGACAGGGAGGTTCTGGAAACACCATATATTTT
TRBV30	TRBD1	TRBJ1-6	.	CALRQGSRHSPLHF	TGTGCCTTGAGACAGGGCTCTCGCCATTCACCCCTCCACTTT
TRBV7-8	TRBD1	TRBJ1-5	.	CASSFSGGNSNQPQHF	TGTGCCAGCAGCTTCTCAGGGGGAAATAGCAATCAGCCCCAGCATTTT
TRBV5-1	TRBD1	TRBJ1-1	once	CASSLGQGVTEAFF	TGCGCCAGCAGCTTGGGACAGGGAGTTACTGAAGCTTTCTTT
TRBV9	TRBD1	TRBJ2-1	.	CASSDTGVQGDEQFF	TGTGCCAGCAGCGACACAGGTGTACAGGGGGATGAGCAGTTCTTC
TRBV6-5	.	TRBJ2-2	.	CASSMDRHTGELFF	TGTGCCAGCAGTATGGACAGACACACCGGGGAGCTGTTTTTT
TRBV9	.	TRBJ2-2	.	CASSVRDLWETGELFF	TGTGCCAGCAGCGTTCGAGACCTATGGGAGACCGGGGAGCTGTTTTTT
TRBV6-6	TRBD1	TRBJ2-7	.	CASSYLQGAPYEQYF	TGTGCCAGCAGTTACCTCCAGGGGGCCCCCTACGAGCAGTACTTC
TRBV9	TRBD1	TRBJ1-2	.	CASSLTGGGGYTF	TGTGCCAGCAGCCTTACAGGGGGGGGCGGCTACACCTTC
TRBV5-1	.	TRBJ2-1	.	CASREGDLQFF	TGCGCCAGCAGGGAAGGAGATCTGCAGTTCTTC
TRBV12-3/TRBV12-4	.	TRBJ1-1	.	CASSFGYGTEAFF	TGTGCCAGCAGTTTTGGGTACGGGACTGAAGCTTTCTTT
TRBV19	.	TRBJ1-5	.	CASSMWRDSNQPQHF	TGTGCCAGTAGTATGTGGAGGGATAGCAATCAGCCCCAGCATTTT
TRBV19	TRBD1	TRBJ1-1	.	CASREGGQGNTEAFF	TGTGCCAGCCGCGAGGGGGGACAGGGGAACACTGAAGCTTTCTTT
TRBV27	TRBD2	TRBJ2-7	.	CASSLFSSSGGKQYF	TGTGCCAGCAGTTTATTTTCCTCTAGCGGGGGTAAGCAGTACTTC
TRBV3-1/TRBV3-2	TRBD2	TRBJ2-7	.	CASSRLAGERDF	TGTGCCAGCAGCCGGTTAGCGGGGGAGAGGGACTTC
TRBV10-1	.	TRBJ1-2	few	CASSESGRPYGYTF	TGCGCCAGCAGTGAGTCGGGCAGGCCCTATGGCTACACCTTC
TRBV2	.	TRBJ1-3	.	CASSEFGTTGNTIYF	TGTGCCAGCAGTGAATTCGGGACAACTGGAAACACCATATATTTT
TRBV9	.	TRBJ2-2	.	CASSPRSGELFF	TGTGCCAGCAGCCCCCGGTCCGGGGAGCTGTTTTTT
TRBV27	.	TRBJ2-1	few	CASTPDRSSYNEQFF	TGTGCCAGCACTCCCGACAGGAGCTCCTACAATGAGCAGTTCTTC
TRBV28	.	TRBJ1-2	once	CASSQAFDYGYTF	TGTGCCAGCAGCCAAGCCTTTGATTATGGCTACACCTTC
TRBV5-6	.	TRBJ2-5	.	CASSLAPGTFQETQYF	TGTGCCAGCAGCTTGGCCCCCGGGACTTTCCAAGAGACCCAGTACTTC